A single sample gave rise to the 14 T cell receptor beta chains below, sequenced in a study of blood T cell repertoires in COVID-19. Method: immunoSEQ multiplex PCR; TCRdb's copy keeps in-frame clones and lacks some. This sample has nearly 200,000 clones, with about 86% found just once. The specimen was peripheral blood. These TCRs come from a woman between 65 and 79 years old with acute or convalescent COVID-19.

The gene calls are TRBV7-2 and TRBJ2-2; 7 bases match TRBD1. The CDR3 spans 13 residues. Losses at the gene ends were 5 bases for V and 14 bases for J; bases not matched to a gene: 11. Germline V CDR1 and CDR2: SGHTA, FQGNSA. CDR3: CASSTNLRGILFF. In DNA form, the CDR3 reads TGTGCCAGCAGCACAAACCTCAGGGGGATACTGTTTTTT.

V usage is TRBV5-1 and J usage is TRBJ1-2, with 9 bases matching TRBD1. V dropped 2 bases and J dropped 6; count of bases not matched to a gene: 5. This CDR3 contains 14 residues. CDR1 and CDR2 (germline): SGHRS, YFSETQ. CDR3 in amino acids: CASSFSDRGDGYTF. The DNA for the CDR3 is TGCGCCAGCAGCTTTAGTGACAGGGGGGATGGCTACACCTTC. The whole variable domain, remainder taken from reference TRBV5-1 and TRBJ1-2, is KAGVTQTPRYLIKTRGQQVTLSCSPISGHRSVSWYQQTPGQGLQFLFEYFSETQRNKGNFPGRFSGRQFSNSRSEMNVSTLELGDSALYLCASSFSDRGDGYTFGSGTRLTVV.

This sequence joins TRBV10-3 and TRBJ1-2, with 8 bases identical to TRBD1. Germline values: CDR1 ENHRY, CDR2 SYGVKD. V shed 7 bases, J shed 4 bases, and the junction held 5 bases outside the gene matches. This CDR3 is 13 amino acids long. The CDR3 is CAITTGGSYGYTF. CDR3 DNA: TGTGCCATCACCACAGGGGGTAGCTATGGCTACACCTTC.

The chain carries TRBV3-1 (or the pseudogene TRBV3-2) and TRBJ2-1, with 10 bases aligning to TRBD2. CDR1 is LGHDT and CDR2 is YNNKEL in the germline V gene (reference sequence). V was pared by 0 bases and J by 7 bases, with 3 bases of the junction left unmatched. CDR3 length equals 15 residues. The CDR3 coding sequence is TGTGCCAGCAGCCAAGAGCCTAGCGGGAGTAATGAGCAGTTCTTC. Its translation is CASSQEPSGSNEQFF.

This sequence joins TRBV5-4 and TRBJ2-7; TRBD1 agrees at 7 bases. Germline lookup yields CDR1 SGHNT and CDR2 YYREEE (reference sequence). CDR3 size: 14 residues. J lost 6 bases, V lost 3 bases, and 9 bases had no gene match. CDR3 in amino acids: CASSSAGGTSEQYF. CDR3 bases: TGTGCCAGCAGCTCGGCAGGGGGTACGTCCGAGCAGTACTTC.

The V call is TRBV4-2, the J call TRBJ1-3; a possible D gene is TRBD1 (6 bases). CDR3 length: 14 residues. Trimming left V 7 bases short and J 2 bases short, with 12 bases between. Germline V CDR1 and CDR2: LGHNA, YNFKEQ. DNA for the CDR3: TGTGCCAGCACGCTTACAGGGACTGGAAACACCATATATTTT. Translated: CASTLTGTGNTIYF.

The V gene is TRBV19, the J gene TRBJ1-5; tentatively, D is TRBD1 (5 bases). CDR1 is LNHDA, CDR2 SQIVND, per germline (reference sequence). This CDR3 has 14 amino acids. V was pared by 3 bases and J by 8 bases, with 14 bases between. The CDR3 here is CASSIEAGLKPQHF. The CDR3 DNA follows: TGTGCCAGTAGTATTGAGGCAGGGCTGAAGCCCCAGCATTTT.

The gene calls are TRBV28 and TRBJ2-3; the match to TRBD2 covers 10 bases. The germline V gene has CDR1 MDHEN and CDR2 SYDVKM. The CDR3 extends over 12 amino acids. With 9 bases clipped from V and 6 bases from J, the junction kept 3 bases outside the gene matches. CDR3 sequence reads: CASSGRWDTQYF. Here the CDR3 DNA reads TGTGCCAGTAGCGGGAGGTGGGATACGCAGTATTTT.

The rearrangement links TRBV19 to TRBJ2-1; 7 nucleotides line up with TRBD2. From germline, CDR1 is LNHDA and CDR2 SQIVND (reference sequence). The V gene end was trimmed by 3 bases and the J gene end by 6 bases; junction bases not matched to a gene: 11. This CDR3 is built from 16 residues. CDR3 bases: TGTGCCAGTAGTATTACGGTTAGCGGGCTGGGCAATGAGCAGTTCTTC. Protein: CASSITVSGLGNEQFF.

The chain joins TRBV7-2 to TRBJ2-2, with 8 bases matching TRBD1. The CDR3 extends over 15 amino acids. Germline trimming cut 6 bases from V and 0 bases from J; bases unmatched to any gene: 3. From germline, CDR1 is SGHTA and CDR2 FQGNSA. The CDR3 here is CASRLGQANTGELFF. DNA of the CDR3: TGTGCCAGCAGATTGGGACAGGCGAACACCGGGGAGCTGTTTTTT.

This chain connects TRBV15 to TRBJ2-1; the D gene is possibly TRBD1 (6 bases). Germline assignment: CDR1 LNHNV and CDR2 YYDKDF (reference sequence). Trimming left V 5 bases short and J 5 bases short, with 10 bases between. CDR3 size: 13 residues. CDR3 in amino acids: CATSHDRNNEQFF. CDR3 DNA: TGTGCCACCAGCCACGACAGGAACAATGAGCAGTTCTTC.

The chain joins TRBV7-9 to TRBJ2-2; D unresolved. The germline V and J ends were trimmed by 5 bases and 4 bases, with 2 bases remaining between them. Germline CDR1 is SEHNR and CDR2 is FQNEAQ (reference sequence). This CDR3 has 11 residues. The CDR3 is CASSRTGELFF. The CDR3 DNA follows: TGTGCCAGCAGCCGCACCGGGGAGCTGTTTTTT.

This chain links TRBV15 with TRBJ2-3, with TRBD2 matching 8 bases. CDR1 is LNHNV and CDR2 is YYDKDF in the germline V gene (reference sequence). With 3 bases clipped from V and 4 bases from J, the junction kept 15 bases outside the gene matches. The CDR3 extends over 18 amino acids. The DNA for the CDR3 is TGTGCCACCAGCAGCCCATCCCCCCGGGAGGGCTCTGCAGATACGCAGTATTTT. Residues: CATSSPSPREGSADTQYF.

CDR3 amino acids: CASRPRNYGYTF. The CDR3 DNA is TGTGCAAGTCGCCCGCGCAACTATGGCTACACCTTC. The chain uses TRBV12-2 and TRBJ1-2. TRBV12-2 has pseudogene status. CDR3 length: 12 amino acids.